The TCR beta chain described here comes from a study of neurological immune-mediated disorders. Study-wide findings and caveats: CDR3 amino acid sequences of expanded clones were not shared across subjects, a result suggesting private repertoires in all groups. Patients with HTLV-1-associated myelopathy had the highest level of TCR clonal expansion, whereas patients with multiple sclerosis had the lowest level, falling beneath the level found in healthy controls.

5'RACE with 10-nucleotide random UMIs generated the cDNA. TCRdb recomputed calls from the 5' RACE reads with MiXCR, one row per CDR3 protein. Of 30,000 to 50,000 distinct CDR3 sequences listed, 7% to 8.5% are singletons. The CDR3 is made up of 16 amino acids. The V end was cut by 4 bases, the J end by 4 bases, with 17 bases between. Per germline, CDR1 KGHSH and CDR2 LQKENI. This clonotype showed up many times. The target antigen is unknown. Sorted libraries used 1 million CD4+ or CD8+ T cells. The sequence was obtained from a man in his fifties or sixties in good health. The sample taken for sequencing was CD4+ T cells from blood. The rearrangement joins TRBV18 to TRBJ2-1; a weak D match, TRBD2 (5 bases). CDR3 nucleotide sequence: TGTGCCAGCTCACGTGAGAGGGAGTCGGGTTACAATGAGCAGTTCTTC. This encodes CASSRERESGYNEQFF.